This T cell receptor (beta chain) was identified in a study of T cells in Graves' hyperthyroidism and ophthalmopathy. This clonotype was detected many times. Its cognate antigen is unknown. From RNA transcripts, TCR beta CDR3 regions were amplified. The primer set for the first-round RT-PCR of the TCR CDR3 was HTBI. TCRdb reprocessed the multiplex PCR reads via MiXCR and lists one record per CDR3 protein. The sample contains 300,000 to 500,000 distinct CDR3 sequences, over 13% of which appear only once. Study findings and constraints: Ophthalmopathy cases were set apart from stable hyperthyroidism by a 13 V-J model. The blood repertoire included most of the expanded thyroid clonotypes above 0.001.

Among ophthalmopathy patients, the Clinical Activity Score reached at least 3, the NOSPECS grade reached at least 4, and duration remained under 3 months. This receptor was taken from a man in his fifties or sixties with Graves' ophthalmopathy. The specimen was blood.

CDR3 residues: CASSLPGSGGSNEQFF. CDR3 sequence (DNA): TGCGCCAGCAGCTTGCCCGGATCAGGGGGGAGCAATGAGCAGTTCTTC. The chain joins TRBV5-1 to TRBJ2-1; D is perhaps TRBD1 (7 bases). Germline-derived CDR1 and CDR2 are SGHRS and YFSETQ. Trimming removed 1 base from V and 6 bases from J, with 17 bases in between. The CDR3 sequence is 16 residues long.